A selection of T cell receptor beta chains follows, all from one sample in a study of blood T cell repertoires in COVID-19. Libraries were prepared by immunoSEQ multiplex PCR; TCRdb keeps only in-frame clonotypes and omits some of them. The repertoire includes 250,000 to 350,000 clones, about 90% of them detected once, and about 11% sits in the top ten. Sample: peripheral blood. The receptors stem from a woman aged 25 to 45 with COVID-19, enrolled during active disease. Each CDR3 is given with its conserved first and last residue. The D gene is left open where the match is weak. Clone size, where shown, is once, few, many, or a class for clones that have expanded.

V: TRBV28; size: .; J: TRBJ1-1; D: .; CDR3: CASSSRTEAFF; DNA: TGTGCCAGCAGTTCGCGGACAGAAGCTTTCTTT
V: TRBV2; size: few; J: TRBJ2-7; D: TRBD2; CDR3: CASRLAPTYEQYF; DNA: TGTGCCAGCCGACTAGCGCCAACCTACGAGCAGTACTTC
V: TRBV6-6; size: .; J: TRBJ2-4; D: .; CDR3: CASSYTGLAKNIQYF; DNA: TGTGCCAGCAGCTATACAGGGTTGGCCAAAAACATTCAGTACTTC
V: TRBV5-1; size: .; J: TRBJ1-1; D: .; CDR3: CASSPGGIVPPETEAFF; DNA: TGCGCCAGCAGCCCCGGGGGTATCGTGCCCCCAGAGACTGAAGCTTTCTTT
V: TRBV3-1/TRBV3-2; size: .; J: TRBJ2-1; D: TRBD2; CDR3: CASSQGTSAYNEQFF; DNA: TGTGCCAGCAGCCAAGGGACTAGCGCCTACAATGAGCAGTTCTTC
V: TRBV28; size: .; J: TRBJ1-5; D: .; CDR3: CASTRGEDNQPQHF; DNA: TGTGCCAGCACCCGAGGGGAGGACAATCAGCCCCAGCATTTT
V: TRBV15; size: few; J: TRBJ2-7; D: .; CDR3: CATSRDGGIRDEQYF; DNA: TGTGCCACCAGCAGAGATGGAGGGATAAGGGACGAGCAGTACTTC
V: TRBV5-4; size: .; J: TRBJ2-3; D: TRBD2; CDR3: CASSLLGLAGADTQYF; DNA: TGTGCCAGCAGCTTGTTGGGACTAGCGGGAGCAGATACGCAGTATTTT
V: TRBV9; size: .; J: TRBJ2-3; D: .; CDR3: CASSVAQDTQYF; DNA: TGTGCCAGCAGCGTAGCCCAAGATACGCAGTATTTT
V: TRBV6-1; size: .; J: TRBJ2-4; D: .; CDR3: CASSDQGGDIQYF; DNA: TGTGCCAGCAGTGATCAAGGGGGAGACATTCAGTACTTC
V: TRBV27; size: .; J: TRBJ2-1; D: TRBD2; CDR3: CASSFGSGEYNEQFF; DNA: TGTGCCAGCAGTTTTGGTAGCGGGGAGTACAATGAGCAGTTCTTC
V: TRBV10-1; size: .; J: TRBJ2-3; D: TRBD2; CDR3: CASSVSGGNTDTQYF; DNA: TGCGCCAGCAGCGTTAGCGGGGGGAACACAGATACGCAGTATTTT
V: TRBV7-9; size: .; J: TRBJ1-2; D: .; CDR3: CASSLAYGGHGYTF; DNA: TGTGCCAGCAGCTTAGCGTATGGCGGTCATGGCTACACCTTC
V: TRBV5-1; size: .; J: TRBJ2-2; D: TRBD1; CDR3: CASSRDRGTGELFF; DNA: TGCGCCAGCAGCCGGGACAGAGGCACCGGGGAGCTGTTTTTT
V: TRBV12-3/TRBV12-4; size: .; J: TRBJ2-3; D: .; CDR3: CASSLIIADTQYF; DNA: TGTGCCAGCAGTTTAATAATAGCAGATACGCAGTATTTT
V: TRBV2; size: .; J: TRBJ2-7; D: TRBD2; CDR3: CASSATFLAGRPYEQYF; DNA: TGTGCCAGCAGTGCCACTTTTCTAGCGGGCCGACCCTACGAGCAGTACTTC
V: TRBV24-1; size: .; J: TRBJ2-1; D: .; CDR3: CATSDPPGRGVTNEQFF; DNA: TGTGCCACCAGTGATCCTCCGGGCAGGGGAGTAACCAATGAGCAGTTCTTC
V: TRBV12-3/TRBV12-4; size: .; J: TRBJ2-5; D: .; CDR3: CASSLVEVGTQYF; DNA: TGTGCCAGCAGTTTAGTGGAGGTGGGGACCCAGTACTTC
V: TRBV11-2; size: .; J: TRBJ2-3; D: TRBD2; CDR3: CASGGLAGGPTDTQYF; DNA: TGTGCCAGCGGGGGACTAGCGGGAGGCCCCACAGATACGCAGTATTTT
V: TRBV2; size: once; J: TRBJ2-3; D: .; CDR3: CASTPPRDSSTDTQYF; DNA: TGTGCCAGCACACCACCCCGGGACTCAAGCACAGATACGCAGTATTTT
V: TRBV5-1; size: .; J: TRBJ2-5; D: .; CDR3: CASSPTGNQETQYF; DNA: TGCGCCAGCAGCCCGACGGGGAATCAAGAGACCCAGTACTTC
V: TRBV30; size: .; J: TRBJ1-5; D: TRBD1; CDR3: CAWSPPTGVGPQHF; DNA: TGTGCCTGGAGTCCCCCAACAGGGGTCGGGCCCCAGCATTTT
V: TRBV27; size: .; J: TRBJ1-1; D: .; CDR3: CASSLTGFRTEAFF; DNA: TGTGCCAGCAGTCTTACAGGGTTTCGAACTGAAGCTTTCTTT
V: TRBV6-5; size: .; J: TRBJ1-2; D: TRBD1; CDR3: CASGSYRGSGYTF; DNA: TGTGCCAGCGGGTCCTACAGGGGTTCTGGCTACACCTTC
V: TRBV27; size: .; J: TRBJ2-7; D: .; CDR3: CASSYLTGEQYF; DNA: TGTGCCAGCAGTTATCTCACGGGGGAGCAGTACTTC
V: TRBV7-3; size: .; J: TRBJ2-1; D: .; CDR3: CASSLRAGTHYNEQFF; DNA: TGTGCCAGCAGCTTACGGGCCGGGACTCACTACAATGAGCAGTTCTTC
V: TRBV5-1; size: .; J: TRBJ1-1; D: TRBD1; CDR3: CASSQNTGATEAFF; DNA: TGCGCCAGCAGCCAAAATACAGGGGCGACTGAAGCTTTCTTT
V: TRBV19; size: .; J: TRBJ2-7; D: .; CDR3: CASSIGGGSYEQYF; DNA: TGTGCCAGTAGTATAGGTGGCGGCTCCTACGAGCAGTACTTC
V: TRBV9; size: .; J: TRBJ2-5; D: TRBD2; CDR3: CASSDQSGLAGGEETQYF; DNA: TGTGCCAGCAGCGACCAATCCGGACTAGCGGGAGGTGAGGAGACCCAGTACTTC
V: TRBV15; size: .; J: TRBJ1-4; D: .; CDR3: CATSRDGRADEKLFF; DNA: TGTGCCACCAGCAGAGATGGCAGGGCTGATGAAAAACTGTTTTTT
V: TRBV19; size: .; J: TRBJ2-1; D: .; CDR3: CASSKVGAYNEQFF; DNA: TGTGCCAGTAGTAAGGTTGGGGCTTACAATGAGCAGTTCTTC
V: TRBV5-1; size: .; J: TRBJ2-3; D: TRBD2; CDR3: CASSLASGSTDTQYF; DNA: TGCGCCAGCAGCTTGGCGAGCGGGAGTACAGATACGCAGTATTTT
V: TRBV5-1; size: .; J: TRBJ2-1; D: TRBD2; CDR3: CASSPGLAGGPSSFF; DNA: TGCGCCAGCAGCCCGGGACTAGCGGGAGGCCCCTCTTCGTTCTTC
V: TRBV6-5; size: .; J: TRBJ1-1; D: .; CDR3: CASSYSIRSTEAFF; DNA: TGTGCCAGCAGTTACTCTATCCGGAGCACTGAAGCTTTCTTT
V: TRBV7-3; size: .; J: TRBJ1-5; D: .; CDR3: CASSLGGQYSNQPQHF; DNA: TGTGCCAGCAGCTTAGGGGGACAATATAGCAATCAGCCCCAGCATTTT
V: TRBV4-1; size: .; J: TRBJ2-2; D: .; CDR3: CASSQFPGLGAGELFF; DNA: TGCGCCAGCAGCCAATTTCCAGGGTTAGGGGCCGGGGAGCTGTTTTTT
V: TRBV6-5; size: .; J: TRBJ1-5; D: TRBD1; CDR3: CASSPRDRGIQPQHF; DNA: TGTGCCAGCAGTCCCCGGGACAGGGGAATTCAGCCCCAGCATTTT
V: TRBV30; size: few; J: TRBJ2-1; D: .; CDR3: CAWTQLGNFYNEQFF; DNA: TGTGCCTGGACCCAACTAGGGAACTTCTACAATGAGCAGTTCTTC
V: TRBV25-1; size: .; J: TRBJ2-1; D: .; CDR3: CASSEGSANNEQFF; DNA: TGTGCCAGCAGTGAGGGTAGCGCTAACAATGAGCAGTTCTTC
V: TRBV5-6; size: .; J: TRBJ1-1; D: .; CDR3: CASSQTGVATEAFF; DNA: TGTGCCAGCAGCCAGACCGGGGTGGCGACTGAAGCTTTCTTT
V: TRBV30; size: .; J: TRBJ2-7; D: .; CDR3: CAWSVGRGEQYF; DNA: TGTGCCTGGAGTGTAGGTCGGGGGGAGCAGTACTTC
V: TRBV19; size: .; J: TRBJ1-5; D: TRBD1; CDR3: CASSLTGVNQPQHF; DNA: TGTGCCAGTAGCTTGACAGGGGTCAATCAGCCCCAGCATTTT
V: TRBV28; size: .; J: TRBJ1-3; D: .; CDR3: CASSLSGNTIYF; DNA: TGTGCCAGCAGTCTCTCTGGAAACACCATATATTTT
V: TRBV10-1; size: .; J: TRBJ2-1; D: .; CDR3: CASSDPGQGSTYNEQFF; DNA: TGCGCCAGCAGTGATCCGGGTCAGGGTAGTACCTACAATGAGCAGTTCTTC